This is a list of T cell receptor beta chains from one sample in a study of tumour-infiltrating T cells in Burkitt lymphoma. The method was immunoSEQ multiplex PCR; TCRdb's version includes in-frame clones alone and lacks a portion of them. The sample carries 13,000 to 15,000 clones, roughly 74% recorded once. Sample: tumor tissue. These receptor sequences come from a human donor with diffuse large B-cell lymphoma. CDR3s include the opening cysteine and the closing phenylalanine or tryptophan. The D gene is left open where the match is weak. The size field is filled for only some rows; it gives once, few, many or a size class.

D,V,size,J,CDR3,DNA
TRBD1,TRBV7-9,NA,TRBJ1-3,CASSRGQANTIYF,TGTGCCAGCAGCCGCGGACAGGCAAACACCATATATTTT
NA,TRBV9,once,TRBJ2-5,CASSVSSRQETQYF,TGTGCCAGCAGCGTTTCTAGCCGACAAGAGACCCAGTACTTC
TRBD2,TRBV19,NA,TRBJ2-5,CASSMEALSGTSVRGETQYF,TGTGCCAGTAGTATGGAAGCCTTATCGGGGACTAGCGTCCGAGGGGAGACCCAGTACTTC
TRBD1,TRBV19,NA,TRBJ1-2,CASSITQGSYGYTF,TGTGCCAGTAGTATAACACAGGGGTCCTATGGCTACACCTTC
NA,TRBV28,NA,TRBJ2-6,CASRLDSSGANVLTF,TGTGCCAGCAGGTTGGATTCGTCTGGGGCCAACGTCCTGACTTTC
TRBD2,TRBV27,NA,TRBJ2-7,CASSLSGGVSEQYF,TGTGCCAGCAGTTTGTCGGGGGGAGTGTCCGAGCAGTACTTC
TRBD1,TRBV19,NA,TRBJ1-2,CASRGGQGRGYTF,TGTGCCAGTAGAGGGGGACAGGGTCGTGGCTACACCTTC
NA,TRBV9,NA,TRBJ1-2,CASRDGSNYGYTF,TGTGCCAGCAGGGACGGGTCTAACTATGGCTACACCTTC
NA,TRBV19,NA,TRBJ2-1,CASSIGNNEQFF,TGTGCCAGTAGTATAGGAAACAATGAGCAGTTCTTC
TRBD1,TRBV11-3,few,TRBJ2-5,CASSFPPGTVQETQYF,TGTGCCAGCAGCTTTCCCCCCGGGACAGTACAAGAGACCCAGTACTTC
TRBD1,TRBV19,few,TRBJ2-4,CASIGTGGITKNIQYF,TGTGCCAGTATAGGGACAGGGGGTATAACCAAAAACATTCAGTACTTC
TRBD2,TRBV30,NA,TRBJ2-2,CAWTKPWRAGENTGELFF,TGTGCCTGGACCAAGCCTTGGAGAGCGGGGGAGAACACCGGGGAGCTGTTTTTT
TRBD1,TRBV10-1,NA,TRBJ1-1,CASSERQGVNTEAFF,TGCGCCAGCAGTGAAAGACAGGGAGTGAACACTGAAGCTTTCTTT